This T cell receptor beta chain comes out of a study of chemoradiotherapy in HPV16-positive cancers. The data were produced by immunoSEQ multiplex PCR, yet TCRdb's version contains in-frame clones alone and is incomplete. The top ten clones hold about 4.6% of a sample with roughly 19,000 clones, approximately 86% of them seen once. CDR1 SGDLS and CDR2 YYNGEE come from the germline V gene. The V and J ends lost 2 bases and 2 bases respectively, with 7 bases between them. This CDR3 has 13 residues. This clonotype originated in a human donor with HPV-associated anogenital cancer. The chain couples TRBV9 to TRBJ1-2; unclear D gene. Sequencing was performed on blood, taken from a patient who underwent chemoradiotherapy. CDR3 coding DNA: TGTGCCAGCAGCGTGGACGACAACTATGGCTACACCTTC. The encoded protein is CASSVDDNYGYTF.